This TCR beta chain was recorded in a study of blood T cell repertoires in COVID-19. J was trimmed by 6 bases and V by 2 bases; bases with no gene match: 3. This CDR3 spans 13 amino acids. Germline V lookup: CDR1 SGHRS, CDR2 YFSETQ. Enrolled during active infection, Seattle patients were then followed longitudinally. Sequencing used immunoSEQ multiplex PCR; TCRdb keeps in-frame clones, though not all of them. Of more than 350,000 clones in the sample, 80% to 90% were seen once. This sequence was found in a woman aged 25-40 years with COVID-19, enrolled during active disease. Material: peripheral blood. This sequence joins TRBV5-1 and TRBJ2-7; 9 nucleotides agree with TRBD2. The CDR3 sequence is CASSLGSGSEQYF. The CDR3, as DNA: TGCGCCAGCAGCTTAGGTAGCGGGAGCGAGCAGTACTTC.